The clone carrying this T cell receptor beta chain was detected a few times. What it binds is unknown. The data were obtained in a study of blood T cells in healthy people across ages. Study-level background: For every two T cells, template switching captured about one barcoded beta molecule.

Using a J-beta primer mix together with a sample-barcoded 5' primer, a second PCR was run for about 6 to 11 cycles. TCRdb ran MiXCR on the 5' RACE reads and lists one entry per CDR3 protein. The table includes 1.5 million to 1.9 million distinct CDR3 sequences, about 45% detected once. Study conclusions and caveats: Compared with aged donors, long-lived donors showed fewer expanded clones, suggesting selection.

The sequence was collected from a woman aged 18-29 years in good health. Sample: blood.

The CDR3 sequence is CASSLVTSGGRNEQFF. CDR3 nucleotide sequence: TGTGCCAGCAGCTTAGTGACTAGCGGGGGTCGCAATGAGCAGTTCTTC. The rearrangement joins TRBV11-2 to TRBJ2-1; 12 nucleotides line up with TRBD2. V shed 1 base and J 6 bases; nucleotides not matched to a gene: 4. This CDR3 has 16 amino acids. Germline V gives CDR1 SGHAT, CDR2 FQNNGV.